Described below is a single TCR beta chain sequence and its context. Its antigen is unknown. These data belong to a study of T cell responses to AZD1222 COVID-19 vaccine. CDR1 is SGHTA and CDR2 is FQGNSA in the germline V gene. Trimming removed 1 base at V and 1 base at J, with 16 bases between. This CDR3 comprises 17 residues. Findings and limits, study-wide: Clonal diversity was possibly underestimated, and white British individuals and females predominated among donors.

The method was immunoSEQ multiplex PCR; TCRdb's version includes in-frame clones alone and lacks a portion of them. The top ten clones hold around 7.2% of a sample with more than 95,000 clones, 90% of them seen once. The source material was peripheral blood, sampled on day 0 of AZD1222 vaccination. The genes are TRBV7-2 and TRBJ2-5; possible D gene TRBD2, 7 bases. This TCR was sampled from an adult in good health. The CDR3 is CASSLVGAGALQETQYF. The CDR3 DNA sequence: TGTGCCAGCAGCTTAGTAGGCGCGGGGGCCCTCCAAGAGACCCAGTACTTC.